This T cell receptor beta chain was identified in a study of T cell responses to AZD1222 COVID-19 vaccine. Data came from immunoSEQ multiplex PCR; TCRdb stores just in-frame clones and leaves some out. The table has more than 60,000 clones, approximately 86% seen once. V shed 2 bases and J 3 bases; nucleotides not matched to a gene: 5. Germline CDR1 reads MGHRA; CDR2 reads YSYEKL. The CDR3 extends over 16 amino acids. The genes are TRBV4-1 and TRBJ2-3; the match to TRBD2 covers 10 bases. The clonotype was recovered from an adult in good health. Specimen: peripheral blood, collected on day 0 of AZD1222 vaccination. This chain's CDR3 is CASSQSGLAETDTQYF. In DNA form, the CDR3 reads TGCGCCAGCAGCCAATCCGGACTAGCGGAGACAGATACGCAGTATTTT.